These 17 T cell receptor beta chains were sequenced from one sample in a study of T cell repertoires in urothelial bladder cancer. Assay used: immunoSEQ multiplex PCR; TCRdb lists only in-frame clones, some missing. The data show more than 10,000 clones, 60% to 70% seen once. Source material: tumor-infiltrating cells from bladder cancer. The receptors were gathered from a human donor with urothelial carcinoma.

This clone was detected a few times. The chain links TRBV7-9 to TRBJ1-2; possibly TRBD1 for D (6 bases). V was clipped by 7 bases and J by 3 bases, with 12 bases between them. CDR1 SEHNR and CDR2 FQNEAQ come from the germline V gene (reference sequence). This CDR3 has 13 residues. The CDR3 DNA is TGTGCCAGCACCGAAAGGGGGGACTATGGCTACACCTTC. Its protein is CASTERGDYGYTF.

The genes are TRBV5-6 and TRBJ1-1; possible D gene TRBD1, 6 bases. Trimming took off 4 bases at V and 4 bases at J, with 14 bases between the two ends. The CDR3 loop spans 14 amino acids. Germline values: CDR1 SGHDT, CDR2 YYEEEE. The CDR3 DNA follows: TGTGCCAGCAGCCAAAGGGGGGGGAGCACTGAAGCTTTCTTT. Protein: CASSQRGGSTEAFF. Using reference TRBV5-6 and TRBJ1-1 for the parts outside the CDR3, the full variable domain is DAGVTQSPTHLIKTRGQQVTLRCSPKSGHDTVSWYQQALGQGPQFIFQYYEEEERQRGNFPDRFSGHQFPNYSSELNVNALLLGDSALYLCASSQRGGSTEAFFGQGTRLTVV.

The chain links TRBV9 to TRBJ2-7, with 9 bases lining up with TRBD1. The CDR3 has 15 residues. The trim removed 0 bases at V and 4 bases at J, leaving 5 bases unmatched. Germline V gene data show CDR1 as SGDLS and CDR2 as YYNGEE. For the CDR3, the DNA is TGTGCCAGCAGCGTAGGGAAGACAGGGGGTTACGAGCAGTACTTC. It specifies CASSVGKTGGYEQYF. The full variable domain, with the rest looked up from reference TRBV9 and TRBJ2-7, is DSGVTQTPKHLITATGQRVTLRCSPRSGDLSVYWYQQSLDQGLQFLIQYYNGEERAKGNILERFSAQQFPDLHSELNLSSLELGDSALYFCASSVGKTGGYEQYFGPGTRLTVT.

The rearrangement uses TRBV5-1 and TRBJ2-7; TRBD2 aligns across 8 bases. The CDR3 is 14 residues long. The germline V gene has CDR1 SGHRS and CDR2 YFSETQ. The junction had 10 bases not matched to a gene; V was cut back by 4 bases and J by 7 bases. The CDR3 here is CASSPVGGVGEQYV. Written as DNA, the CDR3 is TGCGCCAGCAGCCCGGTCGGGGGGGTTGGGGAGCAGTACGTC.

J is TRBJ2-5 and V is TRBV12-5; D is possibly TRBD2 (6 bases). Germline values: CDR1 LGHNT, CDR2 FRNRAP. Trimming removed 0 bases from V and 5 bases from J, with 13 bases in between. This CDR3 contains 15 residues. This chain's CDR3 is CASGLVPGGRETQYF. CDR3 in DNA: TGTGCTAGTGGTTTGGTCCCAGGTGGGAGGGAGACCCAGTACTTC.

The rearrangement joins TRBV18 to TRBJ2-5; possibly TRBD1 for D (5 bases). There are 16 residues in the CDR3. Trimming left V 1 base short and J 5 bases short, with 17 bases between. Germline assignment: CDR1 KGHSH and CDR2 LQKENI. The CDR3 region has the DNA TGTGCCAGCTCACCACTAGACCACAGGACCCCCGAGACCCAGTACTTC. It codes for CASSPLDHRTPETQYF.

The chain carries TRBV6-5 and TRBJ2-5; a possible D gene is TRBD2 (5 bases). V lost 5 bases, J lost 1 base, and 14 bases lay in between. CDR1 and CDR2 (germline): MNHEY, SVGAGI. This CDR3 has 15 amino acids. In nucleotides, the CDR3 is TGTGCCAGCAGTCGACCCGGGATTAGCCAAGAGACCCAGTACTTC. Its protein is CASSRPGISQETQYF.

V gene TRBV18 combines with J gene TRBJ2-1; 12 bases align to TRBD2. Germline CDR1 reads KGHSH; CDR2 reads LQKENI. The V and J ends lost 0 bases and 4 bases, in that order; junction bases with no gene match: 4. The length of the CDR3 is 17 residues. The CDR3 DNA reads TGTGCCAGCTCACCACCGAGTCTAGCGGGGGGGTACAATGAGCAGTTCTTC. It translates to CASSPPSLAGGYNEQFF.

This clone was detected a few times. V usage is TRBV6-4 and J usage is TRBJ1-6; D gene uncertain. Trimming shortened V by 2 bases and J by 7 bases, and 3 bases separated the two germline ends. The germline V gene encodes CDR1 MRHNA and CDR2 SNTAGT. The CDR3 has 12 residues. The CDR3 sequence is CASSDGNSPLHF. The CDR3 DNA is TGTGCCAGCAGTGACGGCAATTCACCCCTCCACTTT.

This clone was counted between two and nine times. This chain uses TRBV10-3 with TRBJ1-4, with D possibly matching TRBD1 (5 bases). Trimming removed 3 bases at V and 5 bases at J, with 13 bases between. Germline CDR1 and CDR2: ENHRY and SYGVKD. This CDR3 comprises 15 residues. The CDR3 sequence is CAISEAGGLNEKLFF. In DNA form, the CDR3 reads TGTGCCATCAGTGAAGCTGGGGGATTAAATGAAAAACTGTTTTTT.

This chain links TRBV7-6 with TRBJ2-3; TRBD1 might be the D (6 bases). The CDR3 is 14 residues long. Germline CDR1 SGHVS, CDR2 FNYEAQ. Trimming removed 1 base at V and 2 bases at J, with 7 bases between. The CDR3, as DNA: TGTGCCAGCAGCTTAGGGACAGACACAGATACGCAGTATTTT. It translates to CASSLGTDTDTQYF.

The chain links TRBV4-3 to TRBJ1-1; 7 positions agree with TRBD1. The CDR3 totals 17 residues. Germline CDR1 and CDR2: LGHNA and YSLEER. V shed 0 bases, J shed 4 bases, and the junction held 11 bases outside the gene matches. The CDR3 sequence: CASSQDRLGGGGTEAFF. The CDR3 nucleotides are TGCGCCAGCAGCCAAGATCGTTTAGGGGGCGGGGGCACTGAAGCTTTCTTT.

V is TRBV27 and J is TRBJ1-4; possibly TRBD1 for D (6 bases). Germline CDR1 reads MNHEY; CDR2 reads SMNVEV (reference sequence). Deletions cut 6 bases from V and 2 bases from J, with 13 bases between. This CDR3 is 15 amino acids long. The DNA of the CDR3 is TGTGCCAGCAGGCCCTACAGGGATACTAATGAAAAACTGTTTTTT. Translation: CASRPYRDTNEKLFF. The whole variable domain, filled in from reference TRBV27 and TRBJ1-4, reads EAQVTQNPRYLITVTGKKLTVTCSQNMNHEYMSWYRQDPGLGLRQIYYSMNVEVTDKGDVPEGYKVSRKEKRNFPLILESPSPNQTSLYFCASRPYRDTNEKLFFGSGTQLSVL.

The chain carries TRBV7-8 and TRBJ1-2, with D unclear. V gave up 4 bases and J gave up 7 bases, with 19 bases separating them. From germline, CDR1 is SGHVS and CDR2 FQNEAQ. The CDR3 runs 15 residues. CDR3 sequence reads: CASSSQSAQRSGYTF. Here the CDR3 DNA reads TGTGCCAGCAGCTCCCAGTCGGCTCAGCGGTCTGGCTACACCTTC.

This clone occurred a few times. The chain uses TRBV6-1 and TRBJ2-3, with D possibly TRBD1 on 6 matching bases. Trimming shortened V by 4 bases and J by 1 base, and 9 bases separated the two germline ends. CDR1 MNHNS and CDR2 SASEGT come from the germline V gene. This CDR3 has 14 amino acids. DNA of the CDR3: TGTGCCAGCAGTGTGAACAGGGGCACAGATACGCAGTATTTT. Its protein is CASSVNRGTDTQYF.

DNA for the CDR3: TGTGCCAGCAGGGAGGGCCCGGTAGGCTACAATGAGCAGTTCTTC. Translating gives CASREGPVGYNEQFF. This sequence joins TRBV2 and TRBJ2-1, with D maybe TRBD2 (6 bases). From germline, CDR1 is SNHLY and CDR2 FYNNEI. The CDR3 sequence is 15 residues long. V lost 6 bases, J lost 3 bases, and 15 bases lay in between.

The chain joins TRBV5-5 to TRBJ2-6, with D unresolved. Germline lookup yields CDR1 SGHKS and CDR2 YYEKEE (reference sequence). Trimming took off 3 bases at V and 0 bases at J, with 7 bases between the two ends. The CDR3 is 15 residues long. As DNA, the CDR3 is TGTGCCAGCAGCTCCCCAGCCTCTGGGGCCAACGTCCTGACTTTC. Residues: CASSSPASGANVLTF.